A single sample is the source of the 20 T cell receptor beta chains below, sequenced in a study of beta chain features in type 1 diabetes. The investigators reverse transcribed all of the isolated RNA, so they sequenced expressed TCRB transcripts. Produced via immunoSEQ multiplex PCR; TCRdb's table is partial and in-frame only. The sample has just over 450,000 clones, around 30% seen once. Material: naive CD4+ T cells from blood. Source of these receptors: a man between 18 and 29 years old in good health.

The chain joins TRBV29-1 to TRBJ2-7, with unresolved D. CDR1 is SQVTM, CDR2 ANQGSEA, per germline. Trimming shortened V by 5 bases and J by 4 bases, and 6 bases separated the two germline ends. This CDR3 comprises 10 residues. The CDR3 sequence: CSVLGYEQYF. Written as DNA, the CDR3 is TGCAGCGTTTTAGGTTACGAGCAGTACTTC.

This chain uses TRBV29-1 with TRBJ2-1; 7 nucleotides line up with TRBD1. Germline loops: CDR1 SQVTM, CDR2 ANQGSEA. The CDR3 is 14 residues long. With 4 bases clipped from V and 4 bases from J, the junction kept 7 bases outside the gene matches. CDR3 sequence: CSVADREIYNEQFF. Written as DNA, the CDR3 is TGCAGCGTTGCCGACAGGGAGATATACAATGAGCAGTTCTTC.

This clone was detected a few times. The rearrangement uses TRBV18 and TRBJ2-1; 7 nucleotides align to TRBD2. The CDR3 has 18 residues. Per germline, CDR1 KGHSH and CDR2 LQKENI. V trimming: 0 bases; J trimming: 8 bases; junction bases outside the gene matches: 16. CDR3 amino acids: CASSPPTRRSGNRDEQFF. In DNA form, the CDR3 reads TGTGCCAGCTCACCACCGACCCGAAGGAGCGGGAATCGGGATGAGCAGTTCTTC.

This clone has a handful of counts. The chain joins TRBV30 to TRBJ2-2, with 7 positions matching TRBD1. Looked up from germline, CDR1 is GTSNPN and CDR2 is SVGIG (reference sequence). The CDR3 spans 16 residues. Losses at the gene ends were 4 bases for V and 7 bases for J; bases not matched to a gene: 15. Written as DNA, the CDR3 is TGTGCCTGGATCCCGAGGGGGCGACGGTTTGACGGGGAGCTGTTTTTT. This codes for CAWIPRGRRFDGELFF. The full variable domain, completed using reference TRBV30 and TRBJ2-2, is SQTIHQWPATLVQPVGSPLSLECTVEGTSNPNLYWYRQAAGRGLQLLFYSVGIGQISSEVPQNLSASRPQDRQFILSSKKLLLSDSGFYLCAWIPRGRRFDGELFFGEGSRLTVL.

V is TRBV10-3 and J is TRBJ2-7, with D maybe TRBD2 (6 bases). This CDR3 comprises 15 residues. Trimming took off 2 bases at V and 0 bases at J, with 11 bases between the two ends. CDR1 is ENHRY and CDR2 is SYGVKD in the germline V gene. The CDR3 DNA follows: TGTGCCATCAGTGAGGGGGGACTTAGCTCCTACGAGCAGTACTTC. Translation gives CAISEGGLSSYEQYF.

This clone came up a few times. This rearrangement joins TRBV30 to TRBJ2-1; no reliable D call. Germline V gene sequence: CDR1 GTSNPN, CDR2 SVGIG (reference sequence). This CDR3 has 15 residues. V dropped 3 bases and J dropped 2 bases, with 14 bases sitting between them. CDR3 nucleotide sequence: TGTGCCTGGAGAGCCCTCCCGGCGGCCTACAATGAGCAGTTCTTC. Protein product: CAWRALPAAYNEQFF.

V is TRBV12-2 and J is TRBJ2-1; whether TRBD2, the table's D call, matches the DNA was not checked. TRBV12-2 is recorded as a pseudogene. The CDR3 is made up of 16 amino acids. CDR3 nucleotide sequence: TGTGCAAGTCGCCCCGGGACTAGCGGGAGGTACAATGAGCAGTTCTTC. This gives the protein CASRPGTSGRYNEQFF.

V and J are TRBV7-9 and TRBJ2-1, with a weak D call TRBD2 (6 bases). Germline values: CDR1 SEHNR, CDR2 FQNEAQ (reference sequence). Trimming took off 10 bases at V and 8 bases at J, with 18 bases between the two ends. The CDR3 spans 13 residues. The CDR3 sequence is CATGRETNDEQFF. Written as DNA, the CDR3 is TGTGCCACTGGGCGGGAAACTAACGATGAGCAGTTCTTC. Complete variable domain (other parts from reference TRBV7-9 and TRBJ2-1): DTGVSQNPRHKITKRGQNVTFRCDPISEHNRLYWYRQTLGQGPEFLTYFQNEAQLEKSRLLSDRFSAERPKGSFSTLEIQRTEQGDSAMYLCATGRETNDEQFFGPGTRLTVL.

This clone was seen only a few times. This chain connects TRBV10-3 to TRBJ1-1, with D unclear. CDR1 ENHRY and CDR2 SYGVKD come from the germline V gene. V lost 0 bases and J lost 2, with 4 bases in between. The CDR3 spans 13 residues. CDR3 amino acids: CAISESFNTEAFF. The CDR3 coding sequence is TGTGCCATCAGTGAGTCGTTCAACACTGAAGCTTTCTTT.

DNA of the CDR3: TGTGCCAGCAGTTGGGGGCGCAATCAGCCCCAGCATTTT. Translation: CASSWGRNQPQHF. The chain employs TRBV27 and TRBJ1-5; tentatively, D is TRBD1 (6 bases). The germline CDR1 and CDR2 sequences are MNHEY and SMNVEV (reference sequence). CDR3 size: 13 residues. The V gene lost 4 bases and the J gene lost 2 bases, with 6 bases spanning the gap.

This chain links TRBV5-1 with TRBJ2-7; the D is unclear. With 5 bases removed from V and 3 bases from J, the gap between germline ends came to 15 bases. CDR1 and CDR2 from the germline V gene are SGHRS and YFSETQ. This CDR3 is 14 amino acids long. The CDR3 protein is CASRESRDHYEQYF. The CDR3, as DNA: TGCGCCAGCAGGGAAAGTCGAGACCACTACGAGCAGTACTTC.

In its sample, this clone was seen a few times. CDR3 coding DNA: TGCGCCAGCAAGGGATCGGCCTTGTACGAGCAGTACTTC. Translating it yields CASKGSALYEQYF. This chain joins TRBV5-1 and TRBJ2-7; D remains unclear. V was shortened by 6 bases and J by 4 bases, with 14 bases between the two germline ends. The CDR3 is 13 amino acids. Germline lookup yields CDR1 SGHRS and CDR2 YFSETQ.

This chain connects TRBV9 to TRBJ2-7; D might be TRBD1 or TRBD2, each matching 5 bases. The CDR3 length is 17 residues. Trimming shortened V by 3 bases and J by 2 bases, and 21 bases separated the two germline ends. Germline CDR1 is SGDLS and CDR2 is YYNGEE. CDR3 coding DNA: TGTGCCAGCAGCGCAAGGTGGCAGACTAAGGGGACCTACGAGCAGTACTTC. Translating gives CASSARWQTKGTYEQYF.

Written as DNA, the CDR3 is TGTGCCTGGACCCAAGGACAGCCTGGCTCTGGAAACACCATATATTTT. Its translation: CAWTQGQPGSGNTIYF. The genes are TRBV30 and TRBJ1-3, with D tentatively TRBD1 (6 bases). Germline V lookup: CDR1 GTSNPN, CDR2 SVGIG (reference sequence). CDR3 length equals 16 residues. V was pared by 4 bases and J by 0 bases, with 16 bases between.

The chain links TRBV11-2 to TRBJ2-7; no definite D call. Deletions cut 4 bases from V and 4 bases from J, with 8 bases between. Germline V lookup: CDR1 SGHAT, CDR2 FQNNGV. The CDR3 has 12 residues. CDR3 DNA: TGTGCCAGCAGCTCTCCATGGTACGAGCAGTACTTC. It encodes CASSSPWYEQYF.

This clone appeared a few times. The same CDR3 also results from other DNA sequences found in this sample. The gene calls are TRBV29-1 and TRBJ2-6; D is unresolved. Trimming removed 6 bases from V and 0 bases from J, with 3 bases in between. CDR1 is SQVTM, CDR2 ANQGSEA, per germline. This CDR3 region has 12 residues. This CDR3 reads CSVFSGANVLTF. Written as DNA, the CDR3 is TGCAGCGTCTTCTCTGGGGCCAACGTCCTGACTTTC.

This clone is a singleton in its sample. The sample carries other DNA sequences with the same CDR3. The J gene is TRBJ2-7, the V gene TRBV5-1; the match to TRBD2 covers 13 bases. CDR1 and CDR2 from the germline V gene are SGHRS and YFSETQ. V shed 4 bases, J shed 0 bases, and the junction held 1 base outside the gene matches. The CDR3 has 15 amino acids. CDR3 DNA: TGCGCCAGCAGCAGGACTAGCGGGAGCTCCTACGAGCAGTACTTC. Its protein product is CASSRTSGSSYEQYF.

CDR3 bases: TGCAGCGTTGAAACAGGGGGGCCGAACACCGGGGAGCTGTTTTTT. Amino acid sequence: CSVETGGPNTGELFF. The chain carries TRBV29-1 and TRBJ2-2; 8 bases align to TRBD1. Unmatched junction bases numbered 2, after V lost 2 bases and J lost 0 bases. From germline, CDR1 is SQVTM and CDR2 ANQGSEA. The CDR3 runs to 15 residues.

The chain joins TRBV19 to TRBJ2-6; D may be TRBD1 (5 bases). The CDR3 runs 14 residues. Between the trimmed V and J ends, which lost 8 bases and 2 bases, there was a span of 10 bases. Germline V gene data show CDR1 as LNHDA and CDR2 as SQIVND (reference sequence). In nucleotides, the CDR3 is TGTGCCAGTCGACAGTTCGCTGGGGCCAACGTCCTGACTTTC. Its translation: CASRQFAGANVLTF. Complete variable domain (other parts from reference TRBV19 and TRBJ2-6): DGGITQSPKYLFRKEGQNVTLSCEQNLNHDAMYWYRQDPGQGLRLIYYSQIVNDFQKGDIAEGYSVSREKKESFPLTVTSAQKNPTAFYLCASRQFAGANVLTFGAGSRLTVL.

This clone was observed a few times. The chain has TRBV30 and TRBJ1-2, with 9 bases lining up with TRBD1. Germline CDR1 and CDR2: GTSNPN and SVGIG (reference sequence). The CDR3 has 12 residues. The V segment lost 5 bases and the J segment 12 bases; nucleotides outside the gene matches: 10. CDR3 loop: CAWDGTGYKDTF. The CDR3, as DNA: TGTGCCTGGGACGGGACAGGGTATAAGGACACCTTC.